This TCR beta chain was identified in a study of blood T cell repertoires in COVID-19. About the study: Sources were T cells, B-cell-depleted T cells, or PBMCs; the material itself was cDNA or gDNA.

As handled by the study authors: For nucleated cells, counts were estimated from reference gene primer amplification. Only in-frame clones appear in the TCRdb table, and some are missing; sequencing was by immunoSEQ multiplex PCR. The V and J calls and clone size were taken over from that table, and D and trimming were inferred from the DNA. The sample shows 59,000 or so clones, 79% of them seen only once. Comments on this clone: This CDR3 is also generated by other DNA sequences in the sample.

CDR3 length equals 10 residues. Deletions cut 6 bases from V and 2 bases from J, with 4 bases between. Germline assignment: CDR1 SQVTM and CDR2 ANQGSEA. The gene calls are TRBV29-1 and TRBJ1-1; D uncertain. The sequence was collected from a man aged 60 to 69 with acute or convalescent COVID-19. Material for sequencing was peripheral blood. CDR3 coding DNA: TGCAGCGTCGTAAACACTGAAGCTTTCTTT. Its translation is CSVVNTEAFF.